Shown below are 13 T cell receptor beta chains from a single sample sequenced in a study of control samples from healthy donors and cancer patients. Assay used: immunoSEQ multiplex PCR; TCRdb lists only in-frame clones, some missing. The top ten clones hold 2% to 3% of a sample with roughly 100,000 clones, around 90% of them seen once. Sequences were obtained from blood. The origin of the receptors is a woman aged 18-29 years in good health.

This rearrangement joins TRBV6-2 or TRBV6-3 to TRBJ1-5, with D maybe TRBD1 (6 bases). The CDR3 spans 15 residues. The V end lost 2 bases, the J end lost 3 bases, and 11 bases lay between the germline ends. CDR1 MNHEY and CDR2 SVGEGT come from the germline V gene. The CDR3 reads CASSYSTGNNQPQHF. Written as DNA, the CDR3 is TGTGCCAGCAGTTACAGCACAGGGAACAATCAGCCCCAGCATTTT.

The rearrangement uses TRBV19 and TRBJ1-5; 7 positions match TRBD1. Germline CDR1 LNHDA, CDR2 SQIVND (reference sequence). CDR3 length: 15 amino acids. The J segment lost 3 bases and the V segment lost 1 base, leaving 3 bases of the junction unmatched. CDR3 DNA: TGTGCCAGTAGTATAGCCAGGGGGTTCAATCAGCCCCAGCATTTT. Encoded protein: CASSIARGFNQPQHF.

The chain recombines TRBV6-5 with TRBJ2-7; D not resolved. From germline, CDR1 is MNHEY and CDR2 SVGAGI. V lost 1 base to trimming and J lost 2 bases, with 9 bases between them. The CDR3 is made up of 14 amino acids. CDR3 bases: TGTGCCAGCAGTTACTGGCAGGAAGCCTACGAGCAGTACTTC. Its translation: CASSYWQEAYEQYF.

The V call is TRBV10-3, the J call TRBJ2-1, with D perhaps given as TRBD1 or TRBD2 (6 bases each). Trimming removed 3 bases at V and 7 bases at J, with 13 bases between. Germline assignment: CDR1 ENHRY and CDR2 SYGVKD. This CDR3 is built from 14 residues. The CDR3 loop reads CAISDGGARNEQFF. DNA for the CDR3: TGTGCCATCAGTGACGGGGGCGCGAGGAATGAGCAGTTCTTC.

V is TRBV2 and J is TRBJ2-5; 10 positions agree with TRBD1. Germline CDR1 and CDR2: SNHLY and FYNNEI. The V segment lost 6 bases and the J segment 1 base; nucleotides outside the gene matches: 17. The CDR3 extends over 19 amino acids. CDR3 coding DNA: TGTGCCAGCAGCGCGACAGGGGGCCCCCTCCCAACCTTCCAAGAGACCCAGTACTTC. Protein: CASSATGGPLPTFQETQYF.

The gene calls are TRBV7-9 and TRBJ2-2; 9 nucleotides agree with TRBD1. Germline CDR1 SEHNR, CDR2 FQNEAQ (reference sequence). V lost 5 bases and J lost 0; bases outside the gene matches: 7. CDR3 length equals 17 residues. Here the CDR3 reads CASSIPGQGSNTGELFF. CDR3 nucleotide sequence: TGTGCCAGCAGCATCCCGGGACAGGGATCGAACACCGGGGAGCTGTTTTTT.

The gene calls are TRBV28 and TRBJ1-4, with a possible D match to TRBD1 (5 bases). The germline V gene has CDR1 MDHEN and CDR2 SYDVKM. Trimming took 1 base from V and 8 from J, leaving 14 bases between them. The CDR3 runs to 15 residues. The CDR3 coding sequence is TGTGCCAGCAGTTTATCAGAACCTAGGGGAGAAAAACTGTTTTTT. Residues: CASSLSEPRGEKLFF.

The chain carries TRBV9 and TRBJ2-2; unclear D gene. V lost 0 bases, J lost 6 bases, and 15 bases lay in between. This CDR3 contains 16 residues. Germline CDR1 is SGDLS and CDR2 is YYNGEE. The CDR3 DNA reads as TGTGCCAGCAGCGTAGCTACTGGGTATAACGCCGGGGAGCTGTTTTTT. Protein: CASSVATGYNAGELFF.

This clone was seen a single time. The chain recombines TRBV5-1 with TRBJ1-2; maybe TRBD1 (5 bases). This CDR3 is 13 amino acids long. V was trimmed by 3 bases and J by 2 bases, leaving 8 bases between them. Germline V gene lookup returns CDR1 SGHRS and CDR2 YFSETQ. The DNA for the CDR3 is TGCGCCAGCAGCTCGGGACTGAACTATGGCTACACCTTC. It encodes CASSSGLNYGYTF. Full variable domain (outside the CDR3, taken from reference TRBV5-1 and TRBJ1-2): KAGVTQTPRYLIKTRGQQVTLSCSPISGHRSVSWYQQTPGQGLQFLFEYFSETQRNKGNFPGRFSGRQFSNSRSEMNVSTLELGDSALYLCASSSGLNYGYTFGSGTRLTVV.

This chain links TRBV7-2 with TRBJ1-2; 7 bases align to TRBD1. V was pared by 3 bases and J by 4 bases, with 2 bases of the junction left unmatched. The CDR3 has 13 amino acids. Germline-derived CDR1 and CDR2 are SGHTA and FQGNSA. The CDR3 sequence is CASSFGTVYGYTF. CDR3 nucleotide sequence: TGTGCCAGCAGCTTCGGGACAGTCTATGGCTACACCTTC.

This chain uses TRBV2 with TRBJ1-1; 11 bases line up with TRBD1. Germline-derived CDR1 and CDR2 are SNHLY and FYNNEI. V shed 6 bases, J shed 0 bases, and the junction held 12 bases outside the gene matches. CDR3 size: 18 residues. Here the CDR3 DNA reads TGTGCCAGCAGATACGGACAGGGGGCCTTTTCAATGAACACTGAAGCTTTCTTT. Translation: CASRYGQGAFSMNTEAFF.

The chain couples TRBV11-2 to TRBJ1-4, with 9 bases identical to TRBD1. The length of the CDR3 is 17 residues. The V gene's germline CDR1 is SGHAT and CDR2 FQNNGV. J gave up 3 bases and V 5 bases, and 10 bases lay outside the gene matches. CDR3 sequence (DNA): TGTGCCAGCAGCCGGGGACAGGGACTGGGGGCTAATGAAAAACTGTTTTTT. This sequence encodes CASSRGQGLGANEKLFF.

The chain's CDR3 is CASSPQGGEQFF. CDR3 nucleotides: TGTGCCAGCAGCCCCCAGGGAGGCGAGCAGTTCTTC. The genes are TRBV11-3 and TRBJ2-1; weak D call: TRBD2 (6 bases). The germline V gene has CDR1 SGHNT and CDR2 YENEEA. V shed 5 bases and J shed 10 bases, with 12 bases lying between them. The CDR3 contains 12 residues.